Listed here is a single T cell receptor (beta chain). These data belong to a study of technical replicates of blood from a few donors. Only in-frame clones appear in the TCRdb table, and some are missing; sequencing was by immunoSEQ multiplex PCR. The repertoire holds fewer than 100,000 clones, with 89% as singletons. Trimming shortened V by 8 bases and J by 3 bases, and 5 bases separated the two germline ends. Germline V lookup: CDR1 MRHNA, CDR2 SNTAGT. This CDR3 is 10 amino acids long. V is TRBV6-4 and J is TRBJ2-7; D gene uncertain. The origin of this receptor is a human donor in good health. The sequenced material came from T cells isolated from PBMCs. The CDR3 region has the DNA TGTGCCAGCCACTACTACGAGCAGTACTTC. Amino acid sequence: CASHYYEQYF.